These T cell receptor beta chains were read from a single sample in a study of T cells in Graves' hyperthyroidism and ophthalmopathy. TCRdb analysed the multiplex PCR reads with MiXCR anew, one entry per CDR3 protein. The data contain about 700,000 distinct CDR3 sequences, about 15% of them singletons. Sequenced input: blood. All receptors come from a woman aged 18-35 years with Graves' hyperthyroidism. CDR3s include the opening cysteine and the closing phenylalanine or tryptophan. Each record gives: CDR3 protein, CDR3 DNA, D gene, V gene, CDR3 length, J gene, clone size. A D gene is named only where the DNA matches it firmly. Part of the rows lack a size; the others show once, few, many or a class for expanded clones.

cdr3_aa: CASSFHLLAGVGETQYF
cdr3_nt: TGTGCCAGCAGTTTTCATCTCCTAGCGGGAGTTGGGGAGACCCAGTACTTC
d_call: TRBD2
v_call: TRBV28
cdr3_length: 17
j_call: TRBJ2-5
clone_size: many

cdr3_aa: CASSLPSYGSYNEQFF
cdr3_nt: TGTGCCAGCAGCCTACCTAGTTACGGCTCCTACAATGAGCAGTTCTTC
d_call: .
v_call: TRBV28
cdr3_length: 16
j_call: TRBJ2-1
clone_size: many

cdr3_aa: CASRRGGKNTEAFF
cdr3_nt: TGTGCCAGCAGGCGGGGGGGGAAGAACACTGAAGCTTTCTTT
d_call: .
v_call: TRBV7-2
cdr3_length: 14
j_call: TRBJ1-1
clone_size: many

cdr3_aa: CASSPPPGQGDSMNTEAFF
cdr3_nt: TGTGCCAGCAGTCCGCCGCCCGGACAGGGGGACAGCATGAACACTGAAGCTTTCTTT
d_call: TRBD1
v_call: TRBV12-3/TRBV12-4
cdr3_length: 19
j_call: TRBJ1-1
clone_size: many

cdr3_aa: CASSYWGQEQFF
cdr3_nt: TGTGCCAGCAGTTACTGGGGACAAGAGCAGTTCTTC
d_call: .
v_call: TRBV6-6
cdr3_length: 12
j_call: TRBJ2-1
clone_size: many

cdr3_aa: CASSYGTGGNEQFF
cdr3_nt: TGTGCCAGCTCGTACGGGACAGGGGGAAATGAGCAGTTCTTC
d_call: TRBD1
v_call: TRBV18
cdr3_length: 14
j_call: TRBJ2-1
clone_size: many

cdr3_aa: CSVSSGRSPADTQYF
cdr3_nt: TGCAGCGTTTCTAGCGGGAGGTCCCCGGCAGATACGCAGTATTTT
d_call: TRBD2
v_call: TRBV29-1
cdr3_length: 15
j_call: TRBJ2-3
clone_size: few

cdr3_aa: CASSYGQGLLYEQYF
cdr3_nt: TGTGCCAGCTCTTATGGACAGGGCCTCCTCTACGAGCAGTACTTC
d_call: TRBD1
v_call: TRBV18
cdr3_length: 15
j_call: TRBJ2-7
clone_size: .

cdr3_aa: CASSLVAGSGILRQYF
cdr3_nt: TGTGCCAGCAGCTTAGTTGCAGGGTCGGGGATTCTACGGCAGTACTTC
d_call: .
v_call: TRBV11-2
cdr3_length: 16
j_call: TRBJ2-7
clone_size: many

cdr3_aa: CASSFSPRESYEQYF
cdr3_nt: TGTGCCAGCAGTTTTTCTCCCAGGGAATCCTACGAGCAGTACTTC
d_call: .
v_call: TRBV28
cdr3_length: 15
j_call: TRBJ2-7
clone_size: .

cdr3_aa: CARGQPFYNEQFF
cdr3_nt: TGTGCCAGAGGACAGCCGTTCTACAATGAGCAGTTCTTC
d_call: .
v_call: TRBV27
cdr3_length: 13
j_call: TRBJ2-1
clone_size: .

cdr3_aa: CASSFRGEGGWIQTSGKLFF
cdr3_nt: TGTGCCAGCAGCTTCCGAGGTGAAGGGGGCTGGATACAAACATCCGGAAAACTGTTTTTT
d_call: TRBD1
v_call: TRBV27
cdr3_length: 20
j_call: TRBJ1-4
clone_size: few

cdr3_aa: CASSQGPGGAEAFF
cdr3_nt: TGTGCCAGCAGCCAAGGCCCAGGGGGGGCTGAAGCTTTCTTT
d_call: TRBD1
v_call: TRBV4-2
cdr3_length: 14
j_call: TRBJ1-1
clone_size: few

cdr3_aa: CASSRIDTGELFF
cdr3_nt: TGCGCCAGCAGCCGAATCGACACCGGGGAGCTGTTTTTT
d_call: .
v_call: TRBV4-1
cdr3_length: 13
j_call: TRBJ2-2
clone_size: .

cdr3_aa: CASSESTTYEQYF
cdr3_nt: TGTGCCAGCAGCGAGAGTACCACCTACGAGCAGTACTTC
d_call: .
v_call: TRBV7-2
cdr3_length: 13
j_call: TRBJ2-7
clone_size: many

cdr3_aa: CSAVFSEAFF
cdr3_nt: TGCAGCGCCGTGTTTTCTGAAGCTTTCTTT
d_call: .
v_call: TRBV29-1
cdr3_length: 10
j_call: TRBJ1-1
clone_size: .

cdr3_aa: CASSEFKREGRNTQYF
cdr3_nt: TGTGCCAGCAGTGAATTTAAGCGGGAGGGCCGGAATACGCAGTATTTT
d_call: TRBD2
v_call: TRBV25-1
cdr3_length: 16
j_call: TRBJ2-3
clone_size: .

cdr3_aa: CASSPGHLADQPQHF
cdr3_nt: TGTGCCAGCAGTCCTGGACACCTAGCTGATCAGCCCCAGCATTTT
d_call: .
v_call: TRBV28
cdr3_length: 15
j_call: TRBJ1-5
clone_size: many

cdr3_aa: CASSETGGAGANVLTF
cdr3_nt: TGTGCCAGCAGTGAGACAGGGGGCGCTGGGGCCAACGTCCTGACTTTC
d_call: TRBD1
v_call: TRBV28
cdr3_length: 16
j_call: TRBJ2-6
clone_size: few

cdr3_aa: CSARERGSETQYF
cdr3_nt: TGCAGTGCTAGAGAGAGGGGAAGCGAGACCCAGTACTTC
d_call: .
v_call: TRBV20-1
cdr3_length: 13
j_call: TRBJ2-5
clone_size: many

cdr3_aa: CASERGQGARQYF
cdr3_nt: TGTGCCAGCGAACGGGGACAGGGGGCTCGGCAGTACTTC
d_call: TRBD1
v_call: TRBV28
cdr3_length: 13
j_call: TRBJ2-7
clone_size: .

cdr3_aa: CASSPLAGLSYEQYF
cdr3_nt: TGTGCCAGCAGTCCACTAGCGGGGCTTTCCTACGAGCAGTACTTC
d_call: TRBD2
v_call: TRBV6-2/TRBV6-3
cdr3_length: 15
j_call: TRBJ2-7
clone_size: few

cdr3_aa: CAISEAVYGYTF
cdr3_nt: TGTGCCATCAGTGAGGCGGTCTATGGCTACACCTTC
d_call: .
v_call: TRBV10-3
cdr3_length: 12
j_call: TRBJ1-2
clone_size: many

cdr3_aa: CASSLSGRPGQPQHF
cdr3_nt: TGTGCCAGCAGTTTGTCCGGCAGGCCAGGGCAGCCCCAGCATTTT
d_call: .
v_call: TRBV28
cdr3_length: 15
j_call: TRBJ1-5
clone_size: .

cdr3_aa: CASSKTDGGNTIYF
cdr3_nt: TGTGCCAGCAGTAAGACAGACGGTGGAAACACCATATATTTT
d_call: .
v_call: TRBV3-1
cdr3_length: 14
j_call: TRBJ1-3
clone_size: .

cdr3_aa: CSARQWVPDTQYF
cdr3_nt: TGCAGTGCTAGGCAATGGGTGCCAGATACGCAGTATTTT
d_call: .
v_call: TRBV20-1
cdr3_length: 13
j_call: TRBJ2-3
clone_size: few

cdr3_aa: CASSYLATGHYTF
cdr3_nt: TGTGCCAGCAGTTACTTGGCGACGGGCCACTACACCTTC
d_call: .
v_call: TRBV6-9
cdr3_length: 13
j_call: TRBJ1-2
clone_size: .

cdr3_aa: CASSEPHLIGHF
cdr3_nt: TGTGCCAGCAGTGAACCCCATCTGATCGGGCATTTT
d_call: .
v_call: TRBV6-1
cdr3_length: 12
j_call: TRBJ1-5
clone_size: .

cdr3_aa: CASSLGLTSGNWETQYF
cdr3_nt: TGCGCCAGCAGCTTGGGCCTTACTAGCGGGAATTGGGAGACCCAGTACTTC
d_call: TRBD2
v_call: TRBV5-1
cdr3_length: 17
j_call: TRBJ2-5
clone_size: few

cdr3_aa: CASRIGGLTHSPLHF
cdr3_nt: TGTGCCAGTAGAATAGGGGGCCTGACTCACTCACCCCTCCACTTT
d_call: TRBD1
v_call: TRBV12-3/TRBV12-4
cdr3_length: 15
j_call: TRBJ1-6
clone_size: few

cdr3_aa: CASSWTGLADQETQYF
cdr3_nt: TGTGCCAGCAGCTGGACGGGACTAGCGGACCAAGAGACCCAGTACTTC
d_call: TRBD2
v_call: TRBV5-6
cdr3_length: 16
j_call: TRBJ2-5
clone_size: many

cdr3_aa: CASSRYTYEQYF
cdr3_nt: TGTGCCAGCAGCCGATATACCTACGAGCAGTACTTC
d_call: .
v_call: TRBV6-2/TRBV6-3
cdr3_length: 12
j_call: TRBJ2-7
clone_size: many

cdr3_aa: CASSLWLRRYTGELFF
cdr3_nt: TGTGCCAGCAGCTTGTGGTTGCGCAGATACACCGGGGAGCTGTTTTTT
d_call: .
v_call: TRBV5-6
cdr3_length: 16
j_call: TRBJ2-2
clone_size: many

cdr3_aa: CSAAPGNEQFF
cdr3_nt: TGCAGTGCTGCGCCGGGCAATGAGCAGTTCTTC
d_call: .
v_call: TRBV20-1
cdr3_length: 11
j_call: TRBJ2-1
clone_size: many

cdr3_aa: CASSARLHNEQFF
cdr3_nt: TGTGCCAGCAGTGCGAGATTACACAATGAGCAGTTCTTC
d_call: .
v_call: TRBV12-3/TRBV12-4
cdr3_length: 13
j_call: TRBJ2-1
clone_size: .

cdr3_aa: CASSLGRGLSYNEQFF
cdr3_nt: TGTGCCAGCAGCTTGGGGAGGGGGCTTTCCTACAATGAGCAGTTCTTC
d_call: .
v_call: TRBV7-2
cdr3_length: 16
j_call: TRBJ2-1
clone_size: .

cdr3_aa: CASSLTGTGTLGHGETQYF
cdr3_nt: TGCGCCAGCAGCTTAACCGGGACAGGGACCCTCGGACATGGGGAGACCCAGTACTTC
d_call: TRBD1
v_call: TRBV5-1
cdr3_length: 19
j_call: TRBJ2-5
clone_size: .

cdr3_aa: CAWSFPTGGVDTQYF
cdr3_nt: TGTGCCTGGAGTTTCCCCACGGGAGGCGTAGATACGCAGTATTTT
d_call: TRBD2
v_call: TRBV30
cdr3_length: 15
j_call: TRBJ2-3
clone_size: .

cdr3_aa: CSAPKAWSGGYTF
cdr3_nt: TGCAGTGCCCCTAAGGCATGGTCTGGTGGCTACACCTTC
d_call: .
v_call: TRBV20-1
cdr3_length: 13
j_call: TRBJ1-2
clone_size: many

cdr3_aa: CASKVRDRNYEQYF
cdr3_nt: TGTGCCAGTAAAGTTCGGGACAGGAACTACGAGCAGTACTTC
d_call: TRBD1
v_call: TRBV19
cdr3_length: 14
j_call: TRBJ2-7
clone_size: many

cdr3_aa: CASSPDSLPNTEAFF
cdr3_nt: TGTGCCAGCAGCCCCGATTCGCTCCCGAACACTGAAGCTTTCTTT
d_call: .
v_call: TRBV6-1
cdr3_length: 15
j_call: TRBJ1-1
clone_size: .

cdr3_aa: CASSLSGAGELFF
cdr3_nt: TGTGCCAGCAGTTTATCAGGGGCCGGGGAGCTGTTTTTT
d_call: .
v_call: TRBV12-3/TRBV12-4
cdr3_length: 13
j_call: TRBJ2-2
clone_size: many

cdr3_aa: CSVEGERGTRDEQFF
cdr3_nt: TGCAGCGTTGAAGGGGAACGGGGGACGAGGGATGAGCAGTTCTTC
d_call: .
v_call: TRBV29-1
cdr3_length: 15
j_call: TRBJ2-1
clone_size: many

cdr3_aa: CASSLDWWGQGDYGYTF
cdr3_nt: TGTGCCAGCAGCTTAGATTGGTGGGGGCAGGGAGACTATGGCTACACCTTC
d_call: .
v_call: TRBV11-2
cdr3_length: 17
j_call: TRBJ1-2
clone_size: many

cdr3_aa: CASSLYPPRNEQFF
cdr3_nt: TGTGCCAGCAGCTTATACCCCCCAAGGAATGAGCAGTTCTTC
d_call: .
v_call: TRBV7-3
cdr3_length: 14
j_call: TRBJ2-1
clone_size: .

cdr3_aa: CASSQNIQGLAGVRNYNEQFF
cdr3_nt: TGTGCCAGCAGCCAAAACATCCAGGGCCTAGCGGGAGTAAGGAACTACAATGAGCAGTTCTTC
d_call: TRBD2
v_call: TRBV14
cdr3_length: 21
j_call: TRBJ2-1
clone_size: many

cdr3_aa: CASSLFSAADGYTF
cdr3_nt: TGTGCCAGCAGTTTATTTTCAGCGGCGGATGGCTACACCTTC
d_call: .
v_call: TRBV28
cdr3_length: 14
j_call: TRBJ1-2
clone_size: many

cdr3_aa: CASSRTSEETQYF
cdr3_nt: TGTGCCAGTAGTCGGACTAGCGAGGAGACCCAGTACTTC
d_call: TRBD2
v_call: TRBV19
cdr3_length: 13
j_call: TRBJ2-5
clone_size: .

cdr3_aa: CASSLAYAGTDTQYF
cdr3_nt: TGTGCCAGCAGCTTGGCCTATGCGGGCACAGATACGCAGTATTTT
d_call: .
v_call: TRBV5-4
cdr3_length: 15
j_call: TRBJ2-3
clone_size: many

cdr3_aa: CASSPPDRGTEAFF
cdr3_nt: TGTGCCAGCTCACCACCGGACAGAGGCACTGAAGCTTTCTTT
d_call: .
v_call: TRBV18
cdr3_length: 14
j_call: TRBJ1-1
clone_size: many

cdr3_aa: CASRAGYFYEQYF
cdr3_nt: TGTGCCAGCAGGGCGGGGTATTTCTACGAGCAGTACTTC
d_call: .
v_call: TRBV27
cdr3_length: 13
j_call: TRBJ2-7
clone_size: few

cdr3_aa: CASSLASAGNTIYF
cdr3_nt: TGTGCCAGCAGCTTGGCCAGCGCTGGAAACACCATATATTTT
d_call: .
v_call: TRBV5-6
cdr3_length: 14
j_call: TRBJ1-3
clone_size: .

cdr3_aa: CASSQGRWETQYF
cdr3_nt: TGCGCCAGCAGCCAAGGAAGGTGGGAGACCCAGTACTTC
d_call: .
v_call: TRBV4-1
cdr3_length: 13
j_call: TRBJ2-5
clone_size: many

cdr3_aa: CSAGLDSYNEQFF
cdr3_nt: TGCAGTGCGGGACTGGACTCCTACAATGAGCAGTTCTTC
d_call: .
v_call: TRBV20-1
cdr3_length: 13
j_call: TRBJ2-1
clone_size: many

cdr3_aa: CASSHLESEKLFF
cdr3_nt: TGTGCCAGCAGCCATCTCGAAAGTGAAAAACTGTTTTTT
d_call: .
v_call: TRBV3-1
cdr3_length: 13
j_call: TRBJ1-4
clone_size: .